This TCR beta chain was identified during a study of blood T cell repertoires in COVID-19. The CDR3 covers 13 residues. Germline V gene sequence: CDR1 SGHNT, CDR2 YENEEA. Trimming took 3 bases from V and 2 from J, leaving 4 bases between them. Using immunoSEQ multiplex PCR, the repertoire was profiled, and TCRdb retains in-frame clones only, with some absent. The sample includes over 100,000 clones, more than 80% of them seen just once. This clone was seen only a few times. The V and J genes are TRBV11-3 and TRBJ2-2; D gene uncertain. The clonotype originates from a human donor in a cohort sampled during active COVID-19. What was sequenced was peripheral blood. The CDR3 region is CASSLTNTGELFF. CDR3 nucleotide sequence: TGTGCCAGCAGCTTGACTAACACCGGGGAGCTGTTTTTT. The full variable domain, rest sourced from reference TRBV11-3 and TRBJ2-2, is EAGVVQSPRYKIIEKKQPVAFWCNPISGHNTLYWYLQNLGQGPELLIRYENEEAVDDSQLPKDRFSAERLKGVDSTLKIQPAELGDSAVYLCASSLTNTGELFFGEGSRLTVL.